Listed below are T cell receptor beta chains from one sample, sequenced in a study of T cells in Graves' hyperthyroidism and ophthalmopathy. TCRdb processed the multiplex PCR reads anew with MiXCR; each CDR3 protein has one entry. This sample yields 490,000 or so distinct CDR3 sequences, of which around a fifth are seen a single time; about half belongs to the top ten. The sample consisted of blood. The receptors originated from a woman in her sixties or seventies with Graves' ophthalmopathy. Each CDR3 is given with its conserved first and last residue. The order of the fields is clone size, V gene, D gene, J gene, CDR3 DNA, CDR3 protein. The D gene is left open where the match is weak. The listing skips clone size in some rows; elsewhere it reads once, few, many or a size class.

size: NA; V: TRBV24-1; D: TRBD1; J: TRBJ2-7; DNA: TGTGCCACCGAACAGGGGCCCAACGGGGAGCAGTACTTC; CDR3: CATEQGPNGEQYF
size: few; V: TRBV5-1; D: NA; J: TRBJ2-3; DNA: TGCGCCAGCAGCTCTTATCCGGGACCCGGGGATACGCAGTATTTT; CDR3: CASSSYPGPGDTQYF
size: NA; V: TRBV20-1; D: TRBD2; J: TRBJ2-3; DNA: TGCAGTGCTAGAGATCCGGGACTAGTGGGAGGGCTACCAGATACGCAGTATTTT; CDR3: CSARDPGLVGGLPDTQYF
size: many; V: TRBV2; D: NA; J: TRBJ2-7; DNA: TGTGCCAGCAACCAACTAGTGGGGGCCTACGAGCAGTACTTC; CDR3: CASNQLVGAYEQYF
size: many; V: TRBV20-1; D: TRBD2; J: TRBJ2-7; DNA: TGCAGTTCTCAGGGACTAGCGAACTCCTACGAGCAGTACTTC; CDR3: CSSQGLANSYEQYF
size: NA; V: TRBV19; D: TRBD1; J: TRBJ2-7; DNA: TGTGCCACCACCGGGACAGGGGGCTACGAGCAGTACTTC; CDR3: CATTGTGGYEQYF
size: NA; V: TRBV20-1; D: TRBD1; J: TRBJ1-5; DNA: TGCAGTGCCCCCTCCCGGGACAGAAATCAGCCCCAGCATTTT; CDR3: CSAPSRDRNQPQHF
size: few; V: TRBV10-3; D: NA; J: TRBJ1-4; DNA: TGTGCCATCGGGATGGGGGCTAATGAAAAACTGTTTTTT; CDR3: CAIGMGANEKLFF
size: many; V: TRBV2; D: NA; J: TRBJ1-5; DNA: TGTGCCAGCAGTGGCATGGGGGGTGTGCAGCCCCAGCATTTT; CDR3: CASSGMGGVQPQHF
size: NA; V: TRBV14; D: TRBD2; J: TRBJ2-7; DNA: TGTGCCAGCAGCCAAGCTTGGGGGGTAGCGGGAGTTCGCGAGCAGTACTTC; CDR3: CASSQAWGVAGVREQYF
size: few; V: TRBV6-1; D: NA; J: TRBJ2-7; DNA: TGTGCCAGCAGTGAGGGGCCAATCTCCTACGAGCAGTACTTC; CDR3: CASSEGPISYEQYF
size: NA; V: TRBV27; D: NA; J: TRBJ2-3; DNA: TGTGCCGGAACAGATACGCAGTATTTT; CDR3: CAGTDTQYF
size: NA; V: TRBV20-1; D: NA; J: TRBJ2-3; DNA: TGCAGGCCTGGGCATACGCAGTATTTT; CDR3: CRPGHTQYF
size: NA; V: TRBV20-1; D: NA; J: TRBJ1-2; DNA: TGCAGTGCTAGAGTGGGCATAACCGTCGGCTACACCTTC; CDR3: CSARVGITVGYTF
size: few; V: TRBV6-2/TRBV6-3; D: NA; J: TRBJ2-7; DNA: TGTGCCAGCACATATTCTGGGCGGTTGAGAACCTACGAGCAGTACTTC; CDR3: CASTYSGRLRTYEQYF
size: many; V: TRBV12-3/TRBV12-4; D: NA; J: TRBJ2-1; DNA: TGTGCCAGCAGTTTTGGGCAGGAGAACAATGAGCAGTTCTTC; CDR3: CASSFGQENNEQFF
size: NA; V: TRBV7-8; D: NA; J: TRBJ1-2; DNA: TGTGCCAGCAGCTTATCTTTAGGACAGCCCAGCTATGGCTACACCTTC; CDR3: CASSLSLGQPSYGYTF
size: NA; V: TRBV20-1; D: TRBD1; J: TRBJ2-6; DNA: TGCAGTGCTAGTATCGACAGGGTTGGTGGGGGGGCCAACGTCCTGACTTTC; CDR3: CSASIDRVGGGANVLTF
size: NA; V: TRBV20-1; D: TRBD1; J: TRBJ1-1; DNA: TGCAGTGCTAGTCCCCCTCACGGGACAGGGTTTACGAACACAGAAGCTTTCTTT; CDR3: CSASPPHGTGFTNTEAFF
size: once; V: TRBV11-3; D: NA; J: TRBJ2-1; DNA: TGTGCCAGCAGCCCCTCAGGGGGGTATGGGCAGTTCTTC; CDR3: CASSPSGGYGQFF
size: few; V: TRBV20-1; D: TRBD1; J: TRBJ2-1; DNA: TGCAGTGCTACCGGGACAGGGGTCTATGAGCAGTTCTTC; CDR3: CSATGTGVYEQFF
size: NA; V: TRBV16; D: NA; J: TRBJ1-1; DNA: TGTGCCAGCAGCCAAGTCGTCGGGGGCCCTGAAGCTTTCTTT; CDR3: CASSQVVGGPEAFF
size: NA; V: TRBV5-6; D: TRBD1; J: TRBJ2-7; DNA: TGTGCCAGCAGCTTGGAGACAGGGGAGCAGTACTTC; CDR3: CASSLETGEQYF
size: NA; V: TRBV6-1; D: NA; J: TRBJ1-2; DNA: TGTGCCAGCAGTGAAGAGGGGGGGGCGAGCATCTATGGCTACACCTTC; CDR3: CASSEEGGASIYGYTF
size: few; V: TRBV5-6; D: TRBD2; J: TRBJ2-1; DNA: TGTGCCAGCAGCCTTAGCGGGCCTGCCTACAATGAGCAGTTCTTC; CDR3: CASSLSGPAYNEQFF
size: few; V: TRBV12-3/TRBV12-4; D: NA; J: TRBJ2-5; DNA: TGTGCCAGCAGTTTCGCAGGGAAGAAAGAGACCCAGTACTTC; CDR3: CASSFAGKKETQYF
size: NA; V: TRBV5-1; D: NA; J: TRBJ1-4; DNA: TGCGCCAGCAGCTTGGATCCTAATTCTAATGAAAAACTGTTTTTT; CDR3: CASSLDPNSNEKLFF
size: NA; V: TRBV7-9; D: NA; J: TRBJ1-4; DNA: TGTGCCAGCAGCCAAGCGTTGGGCTCTAATGAAAAACTGTTTTTT; CDR3: CASSQALGSNEKLFF
size: few; V: TRBV20-1; D: NA; J: TRBJ1-2; DNA: TGCAGTGCTAGAGAGAACAGGGCCTCTGGCTACACCTTC; CDR3: CSARENRASGYTF
size: NA; V: TRBV6-1; D: NA; J: TRBJ1-3; DNA: TGTGCCAGCAGTGAATTAGGGGCGGTTATGTGGGGAAACACCATATATTTT; CDR3: CASSELGAVMWGNTIYF
size: NA; V: TRBV18; D: NA; J: TRBJ2-7; DNA: TGTGCCAGCTCACCTACAGGAGCCTCCTACGAGCAGTACTTC; CDR3: CASSPTGASYEQYF
size: NA; V: TRBV3-1; D: NA; J: TRBJ1-6; DNA: TGTGCCAGCAGCCCAGGACAGAACTATAATTCACCCCTCCACTTT; CDR3: CASSPGQNYNSPLHF
size: NA; V: TRBV7-3; D: NA; J: TRBJ2-7; DNA: TGTGCCAGCAGCCTCACCGGGACTTACAACGAGCAGTACTTC; CDR3: CASSLTGTYNEQYF
size: NA; V: TRBV4-1; D: TRBD2; J: TRBJ2-7; DNA: TGCGCCAGCAGCCCCCAGGCGGGCGGGAGGCCCTCCTACGAGCAGTACTTC; CDR3: CASSPQAGGRPSYEQYF
size: few; V: TRBV5-4; D: TRBD1; J: TRBJ1-4; DNA: TGTGCCAGCAGCTTGGCCCCAGGGGGCGATGAAAAACTGTTTTTT; CDR3: CASSLAPGGDEKLFF
size: many; V: TRBV5-1; D: TRBD2; J: TRBJ2-1; DNA: TGCGCCAGCAGGGGAGGGTACAATGAGCAGTTCTTC; CDR3: CASRGGYNEQFF
size: many; V: TRBV28; D: TRBD2; J: TRBJ2-1; DNA: TGTGCCAGCAGTTTGGGGTTTTGGGCGGGAGGGGGGAATGAGCAGTTCTTC; CDR3: CASSLGFWAGGGNEQFF
size: many; V: TRBV6-1; D: NA; J: TRBJ1-1; DNA: TGTGCCAGCAGTCGAGGTGGACGGAACACTGAAGCTTTCTTT; CDR3: CASSRGGRNTEAFF
size: NA; V: TRBV3-1; D: NA; J: TRBJ2-7; DNA: TGTGCCAGCAGCCAAGTTTCCACCGGGCACCGCTCCTACGAGCAGTACTTC; CDR3: CASSQVSTGHRSYEQYF
size: many; V: TRBV6-1; D: TRBD2; J: TRBJ2-1; DNA: TGTGCCAGCAGCAAGGGACTAGCGGGAGGTCACAATGAGCAGTTCTTC; CDR3: CASSKGLAGGHNEQFF
size: many; V: TRBV3-1; D: NA; J: TRBJ1-1; DNA: TGTGCCAGCAGCCCGTTCTCAGGTTTAGCGGCCGCCACTGAAGCTTTCTTT; CDR3: CASSPFSGLAAATEAFF
size: NA; V: TRBV6-1; D: NA; J: TRBJ2-2; DNA: TGTGCCAGCAGGGGGACAACGAACACCGGGGAGCTGTTTTTT; CDR3: CASRGTTNTGELFF
size: NA; V: TRBV10-3; D: NA; J: TRBJ2-2; DNA: TGTGCCATCAGTGAGTCGCAAGGGGCGATCGGGGAGCTGTTTTTT; CDR3: CAISESQGAIGELFF